This T cell receptor (beta chain) stems from a study of blood T cell repertoires in COVID-19. Repertoires were generated with immunoSEQ multiplex PCR, while TCRdb's copy carries only in-frame clones and drops some. Here the sample spans 150,000 to 200,000 clones, roughly nine tenths being singletons. The trim removed 3 bases at V and 5 bases at J, leaving 12 bases unmatched. The CDR3 contains 15 residues. Germline CDR1 DFQATT, CDR2 SNEGSKA (reference sequence). The sequencing sample was made of peripheral blood. The sequence derives from a woman aged 55-69 years with COVID-19, enrolled during active disease. The chain uses TRBV20-1 and TRBJ2-7, with 8 positions matching TRBD1. CDR3 coding DNA: TGCAGTGCTAGTCCCATACAGGGGGACCTCGACGAGCAGTACTTC. Amino acids: CSASPIQGDLDEQYF.